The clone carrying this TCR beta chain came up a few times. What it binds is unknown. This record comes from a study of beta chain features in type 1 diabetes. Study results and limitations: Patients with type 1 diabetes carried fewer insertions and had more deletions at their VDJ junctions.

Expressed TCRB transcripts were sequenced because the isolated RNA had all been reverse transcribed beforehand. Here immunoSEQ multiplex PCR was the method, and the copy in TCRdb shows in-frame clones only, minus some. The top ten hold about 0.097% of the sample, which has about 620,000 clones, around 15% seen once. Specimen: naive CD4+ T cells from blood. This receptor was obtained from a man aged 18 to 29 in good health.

For the CDR3, the DNA is TGTGCCAGCTCCCTGGGACCAAACTACGAGCAGTACTTC. It translates to CASSLGPNYEQYF. The rearrangement links TRBV18 to TRBJ2-7, with D perhaps assigned TRBD1 or TRBD2 (5 bases each). The CDR3 extends over 13 amino acids. From germline, CDR1 is KGHSH and CDR2 LQKENI. V was cut by 6 bases and J by 3 bases, with 12 bases left in between.